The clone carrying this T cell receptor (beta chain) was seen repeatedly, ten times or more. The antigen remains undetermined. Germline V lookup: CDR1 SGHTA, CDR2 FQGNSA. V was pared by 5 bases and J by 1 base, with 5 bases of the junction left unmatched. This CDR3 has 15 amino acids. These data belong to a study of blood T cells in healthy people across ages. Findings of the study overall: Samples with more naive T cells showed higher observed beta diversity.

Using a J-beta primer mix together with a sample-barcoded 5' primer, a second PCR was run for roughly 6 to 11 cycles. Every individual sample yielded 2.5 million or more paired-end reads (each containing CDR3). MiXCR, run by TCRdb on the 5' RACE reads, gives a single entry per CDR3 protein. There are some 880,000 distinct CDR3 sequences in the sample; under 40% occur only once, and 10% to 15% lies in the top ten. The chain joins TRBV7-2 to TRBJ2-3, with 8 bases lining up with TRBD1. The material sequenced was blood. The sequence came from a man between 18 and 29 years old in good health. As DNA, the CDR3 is TGTGCCAGCAGCGACAGGGGTCCCCGCACAGATACGCAGTATTTT. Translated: CASSDRGPRTDTQYF.